The rows below give T cell receptor beta chains drawn from one sample of a study of breast tumors, draining lymph nodes, adjacent tissues. Each CDR3 protein is one row after TCRdb ran MiXCR on the multiplex PCR reads. The table shows approximately 90,000 distinct CDR3 sequences, with over 25% occurring only once. Sequencing input: axillary lymph node tissue. The receptors derive from a female donor with breast cancer. Some clones in this sample may be carry-over from other donors' samples. Both conserved end residues are part of each CDR3. Fields, in order: clone size, D gene, V gene, J gene, CDR3 DNA, CDR3 protein. A D gene is named only where the DNA matches it firmly. Not all rows give a size; the values are once, few, many and, for expanded clones, a class.

many	-	TRBV20-1	TRBJ2-6	TGCAGTGCTAGAGGATTGCCCTCTGGGGCCAACGTCCTGACTTTC	CSARGLPSGANVLTF
many	-	TRBV29-1	TRBJ2-7	TGCAGCGTTGAAGACGGGAGCCACGAGCAGTACTTC	CSVEDGSHEQYF
-	-	TRBV7-9	TRBJ2-1	-	CASSFYICSAKSGREQFF
-	-	TRBV11-3	TRBJ2-2	TGTGCCAGCAGCCGTCCAGGGGGGATGAACGGGGAGCTGGTTTTT	CASSRPGGMNGELVF
-	-	TRBV27	TRBJ1-4	TGTGCCAGCAGTCCCCAACGGGACTATGAAAAACTGTTTTTT	CASSPQRDYEKLFF
many	TRBD2	TRBV19	TRBJ2-1	TGTGCCAGTAGTAGATTCCCCAATAGCGGGAACTCCTACAATGAGCAGTTCTTC	CASSRFPNSGNSYNEQFF
many	TRBD1	TRBV12-3/TRBV12-4	TRBJ2-1	TGTGCCAGCAGCCCAGGACAGGTACGTGGGGATGAGCAGTTCTTC	CASSPGQVRGDEQFF
many	TRBD2	TRBV20-1	TRBJ2-3	TGCAGTGCTAGAGATACGGGGGTAGCGGGAGGGGTCACAGATACGCAGTATTTT	CSARDTGVAGGVTDTQYF
-	TRBD1	TRBV7-9	TRBJ1-6	TGTGCCAGCAGGGACAGGGGGAAATCACCCCTCCACTTT	CASRDRGKSPLHF
many	-	TRBV28	TRBJ1-6	TGTGCCAGCAGTTCCCCCAGGTCCCCTCGGCTTAATTCACCCCTCCACTTT	CASSSPRSPRLNSPLHF
many	-	TRBV14	TRBJ2-7	TGTGCCAGCAGCCAGTCGAGGGGCGAGCAGTACTTC	CASSQSRGEQYF
many	-	TRBV27	TRBJ2-1	TGTGCCAGCAGTTTGGATCAGTCGGCAGGCCTCAATGAGCAGTTCTTC	CASSLDQSAGLNEQFF
-	TRBD1	TRBV20-1	TRBJ1-5	TGCAGTGCCAGGACAGACAGGGGGCTTGCTCAGCCCCAGCACTTT	CSARTDRGLAQPQHF
-	TRBD1	TRBV7-6	TRBJ1-5	TGTGCCAGCAGCTACAACCAGGGGGGACAGCCCCAGCATTTT	CASSYNQGGQPQHF
many	-	TRBV20-1	TRBJ2-3	TGCAGTGCTAGAGACAAATCTAGCACAGATACGCAGTATTTT	CSARDKSSTDTQYF
many	-	TRBV5-1	TRBJ1-6	TGCGCCAGCAGCTTGAGGCAGGATAATTCACCCCTCCACTTT	CASSLRQDNSPLHF
-	TRBD2	TRBV4-3	TRBJ2-1	TGCGCCAGCAGCCAAAAGGGGGCTAGCGGGGGTCCCTACAATGAGCAGTTCTTC	CASSQKGASGGPYNEQFF
many	-	TRBV6-2/TRBV6-3	TRBJ1-2	TGTGCCAGTTGGGGGAACTATGGCTACACCTTC	CASWGNYGYTF
many	-	TRBV5-1	TRBJ2-2	TGCGCCAGCAGTCCCGTCCCCGGGGAGCTGTTTTTT	CASSPVPGELFF
many	-	TRBV7-2	TRBJ2-6	TGTGCCAGCAGCTTAGGAGACGCCCTAGTAGGGGCCAACGTCCTGACTTTC	CASSLGDALVGANVLTF
many	-	TRBV29-1	TRBJ2-5	TGCAGCGTTGAAAGGGTCCAGTCCCCAGAGACCCAGTACTTC	CSVERVQSPETQYF
-	TRBD1	TRBV12-3/TRBV12-4	TRBJ1-2	TGTGCCAGCAGTTCTGGGACAGGGAGGGGCTACACCTTC	CASSSGTGRGYTF
many	-	TRBV28	TRBJ2-7	TGTGCCAGCAGTTTAACCGGTGTCGTCGGGGTCGAGCAGTACTTC	CASSLTGVVGVEQYF
-	-	TRBV14	TRBJ1-2	TGTGCCAGCAGCCCCACAGGGATCTATGGCTACACCTTC	CASSPTGIYGYTF
many	-	TRBV5-8	TRBJ1-2	TGTGCCAGCAGCCCTGGACTGCAGTATGGCTACACCTTC	CASSPGLQYGYTF
many	TRBD2	TRBV7-9	TRBJ2-7	TGTGCCAGCAGCGTCAGGGAGCGGGAGGCCCGATACGAGCAGTACTTC	CASSVREREARYEQYF
many	-	TRBV5-8	TRBJ2-7	TGTGCCAGCAGCTTGGAGTCGCGAGAGCAGTACTTC	CASSLESREQYF
few	-	TRBV18	TRBJ1-1	TGTGCCAGCTCACCACGTGGGTTCGGAGGACAGACGAACACTGAAGCTTTCTTT	CASSPRGFGGQTNTEAFF
-	TRBD1	TRBV12-3/TRBV12-4	TRBJ2-5	TGTGCCAGCAGTGGCGTGGGGGCAGGGGGTGGTTTTGGCGAGACCCAGTACTTC	CASSGVGAGGGFGETQYF
many	-	TRBV6-5	TRBJ2-7	TGTGCCAGCAGCCACAGCGTGGGGCCCCTCAACGAGCAGTACTTC	CASSHSVGPLNEQYF
many	-	TRBV7-3	TRBJ1-4	TGTGCCAGCAGCTTAAACAGCAATGAAAAACTGTTTTTT	CASSLNSNEKLFF
many	-	TRBV20-1	TRBJ1-1	TGCAGTGCTCACCCCGGCGGGGGCACTGAAGCTTTCTTT	CSAHPGGGTEAFF
many	TRBD2	TRBV20-1	TRBJ2-1	TGCAGTGCTAGAGGTTCGTCGCGGGAGATCAATGAGCAGTTCTTC	CSARGSSREINEQFF
many	-	TRBV7-2	TRBJ2-7	TGTGCCAGCAGCTCCCCTGGGGGCTACGAGCAGTACTTC	CASSSPGGYEQYF
many	TRBD1	TRBV20-1	TRBJ2-7	TGCAGTGCTAGATCCCTGACAGGGGGCAGCGAGCAGTACTTC	CSARSLTGGSEQYF